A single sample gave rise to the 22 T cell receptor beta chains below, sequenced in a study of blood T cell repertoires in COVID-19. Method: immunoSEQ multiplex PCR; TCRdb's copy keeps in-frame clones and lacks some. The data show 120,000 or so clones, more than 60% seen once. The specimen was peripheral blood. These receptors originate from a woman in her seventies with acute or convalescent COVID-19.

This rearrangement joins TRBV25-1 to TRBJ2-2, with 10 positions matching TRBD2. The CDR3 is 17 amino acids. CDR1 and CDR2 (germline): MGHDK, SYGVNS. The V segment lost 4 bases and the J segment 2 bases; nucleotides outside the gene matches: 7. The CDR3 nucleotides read TGTGCCAGCAGTGTTGCTAGCGGGGGCCTAAACACCGGGGAGCTGTTTTTT. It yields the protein CASSVASGGLNTGELFF.

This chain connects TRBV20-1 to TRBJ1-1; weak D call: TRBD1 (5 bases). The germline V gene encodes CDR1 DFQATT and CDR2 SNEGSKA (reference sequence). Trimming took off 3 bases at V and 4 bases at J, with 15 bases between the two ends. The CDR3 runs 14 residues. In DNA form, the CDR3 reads TGCAGTGCTAGTCCCCGGGGGGTAAGCACTGAAGCTTTCTTT. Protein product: CSASPRGVSTEAFF.

In nucleotides, the CDR3 is TGCAGTGCCCCCCGGGGGGTCGAGCAGTACTTC. Its protein is CSAPRGVEQYF. This sequence joins TRBV20-1 and TRBJ2-7, with TRBD2 identical over 7 bases. The V gene's germline CDR1 is DFQATT and CDR2 SNEGSKA (reference sequence). The CDR3 consists of 11 residues. The V and J ends lost 6 bases and 6 bases, in that order; junction bases with no gene match: 5.

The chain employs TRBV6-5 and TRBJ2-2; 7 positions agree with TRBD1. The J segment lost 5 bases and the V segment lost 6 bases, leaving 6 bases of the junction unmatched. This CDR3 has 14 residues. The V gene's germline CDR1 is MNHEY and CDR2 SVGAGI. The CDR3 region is CASRRGQATGELFF. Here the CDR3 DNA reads TGTGCCAGCAGGCGCGGACAGGCGACCGGGGAGCTGTTTTTT.

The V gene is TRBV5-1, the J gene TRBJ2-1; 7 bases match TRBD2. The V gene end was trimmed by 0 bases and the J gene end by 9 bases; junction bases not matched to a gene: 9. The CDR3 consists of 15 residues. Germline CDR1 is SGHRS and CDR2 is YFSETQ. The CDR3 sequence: CASSLVGEGTGEQFF. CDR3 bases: TGCGCCAGCAGCTTGGTGGGGGAGGGCACGGGTGAGCAGTTCTTC.

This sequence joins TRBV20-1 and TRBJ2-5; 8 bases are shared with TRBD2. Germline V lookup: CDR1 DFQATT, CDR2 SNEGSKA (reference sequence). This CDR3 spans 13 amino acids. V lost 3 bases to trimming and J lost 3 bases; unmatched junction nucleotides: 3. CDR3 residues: CSASFSGKETQYF. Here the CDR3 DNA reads TGCAGTGCTAGTTTTAGCGGGAAAGAGACCCAGTACTTC.

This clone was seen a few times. This CDR3 reads CASSPRGGELFF. The CDR3 DNA sequence: TGTGCCAGCAGCCCCCGGGGCGGGGAGCTGTTTTTT. The chain couples TRBV6-5 to TRBJ2-2; D may be TRBD2 (5 bases). Trimming left V 6 bases short and J 7 bases short, with 9 bases between. CDR1 and CDR2 (germline): MNHEY, SVGAGI. This CDR3 spans 12 amino acids.

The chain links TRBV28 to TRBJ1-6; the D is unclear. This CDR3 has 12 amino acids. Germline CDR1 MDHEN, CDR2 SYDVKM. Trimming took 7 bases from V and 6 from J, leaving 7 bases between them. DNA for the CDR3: TGTGCCAGCACCAACAGTAATTCACCCCTCCACTTT. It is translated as CASTNSNSPLHF. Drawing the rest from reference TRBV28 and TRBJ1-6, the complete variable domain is DVKVTQSSRYLVKRTGEKVFLECVQDMDHENMFWYRQDPGLGLRLIYFSYDVKMKEKGDIPEGYSVSREKKERFSLILESASTNQTSMYLCASTNSNSPLHFGNGTRLTVT.

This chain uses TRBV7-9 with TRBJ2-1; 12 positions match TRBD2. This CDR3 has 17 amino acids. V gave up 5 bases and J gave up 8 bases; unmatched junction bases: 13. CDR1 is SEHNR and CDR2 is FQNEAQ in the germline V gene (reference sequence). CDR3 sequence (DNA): TGTGCCAGCAGCCCCGCCGGACTAGCGGGACCCGGGGATGAGCAGTTCTTC. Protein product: CASSPAGLAGPGDEQFF.

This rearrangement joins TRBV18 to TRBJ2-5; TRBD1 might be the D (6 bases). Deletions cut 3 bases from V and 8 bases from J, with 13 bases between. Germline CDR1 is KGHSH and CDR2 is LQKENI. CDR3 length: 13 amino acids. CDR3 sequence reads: CASSPSGTRTQYF. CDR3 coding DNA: TGTGCCAGCTCACCTTCCGGGACAAGAACCCAGTACTTC. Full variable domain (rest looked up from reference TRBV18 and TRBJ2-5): NAGVMQNPRHLVRRRGQEARLRCSPMKGHSHVYWYRQLPEEGLKFMVYLQKENIIDESGMPKERFSAEFPKEGPSILRIQQVVRGDSAAYFCASSPSGTRTQYFGPGTRLLVL.

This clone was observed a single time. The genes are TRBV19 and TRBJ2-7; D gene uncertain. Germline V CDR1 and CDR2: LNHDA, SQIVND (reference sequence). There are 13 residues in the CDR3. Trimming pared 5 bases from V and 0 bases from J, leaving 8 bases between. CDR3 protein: CASSLEVSYEQYF. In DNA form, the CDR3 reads TGTGCCAGTAGTCTTGAGGTCTCCTACGAGCAGTACTTC.

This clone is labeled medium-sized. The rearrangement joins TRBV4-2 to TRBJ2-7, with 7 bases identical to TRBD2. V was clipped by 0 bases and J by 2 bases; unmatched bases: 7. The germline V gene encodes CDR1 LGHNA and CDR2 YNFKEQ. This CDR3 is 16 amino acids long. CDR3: CASSQDMTSSAYEQYF. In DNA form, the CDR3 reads TGTGCCAGCAGCCAAGATATGACTAGCTCAGCCTACGAGCAGTACTTC.

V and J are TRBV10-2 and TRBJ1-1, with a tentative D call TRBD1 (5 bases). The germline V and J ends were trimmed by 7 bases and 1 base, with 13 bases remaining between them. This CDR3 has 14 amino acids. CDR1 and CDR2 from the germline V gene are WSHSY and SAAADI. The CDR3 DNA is TGCGCCAGCACCCTTGACGGACAGAACACTGAAGCTTTCTTT. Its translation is CASTLDGQNTEAFF.

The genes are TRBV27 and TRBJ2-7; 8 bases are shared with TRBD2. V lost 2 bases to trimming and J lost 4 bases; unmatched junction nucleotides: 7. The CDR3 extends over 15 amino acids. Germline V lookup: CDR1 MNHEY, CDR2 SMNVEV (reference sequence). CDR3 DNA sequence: TGTGCCAGCAGTTTACGGGCGGGAGGAGGGTACGAGCAGTACTTC. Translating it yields CASSLRAGGGYEQYF.

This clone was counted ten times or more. CDR3 sequence: CASSVGDYNEKLFF. CDR3 coding DNA: TGTGCCAGCAGCGTAGGGGACTATAATGAAAAACTGTTTTTT. The V and J genes are TRBV9 and TRBJ1-4; a weak D match, TRBD1 (5 bases). The CDR3 contains 14 residues. Germline assignment: CDR1 SGDLS and CDR2 YYNGEE. The ends were cut back, 0 bases at V and 4 bases at J, with 7 bases in the middle.

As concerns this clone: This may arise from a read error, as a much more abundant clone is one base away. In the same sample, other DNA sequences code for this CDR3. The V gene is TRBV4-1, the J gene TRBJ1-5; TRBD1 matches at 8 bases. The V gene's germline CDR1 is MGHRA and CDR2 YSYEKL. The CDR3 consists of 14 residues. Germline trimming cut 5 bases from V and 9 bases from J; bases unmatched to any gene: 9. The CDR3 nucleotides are TGCGCCAGCAGCTTAGGGACAGGAGTTAGGCCCCAGCATTTT. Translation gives CASSLGTGVRPQHF.

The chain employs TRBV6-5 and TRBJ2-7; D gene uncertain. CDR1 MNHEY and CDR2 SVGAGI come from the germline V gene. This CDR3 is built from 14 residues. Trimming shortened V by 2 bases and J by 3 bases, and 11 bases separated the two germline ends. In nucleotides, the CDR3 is TGTGCCAGCAGTTACCAGAGTCCAGGCTACGAGCAGTACTTC. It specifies CASSYQSPGYEQYF.

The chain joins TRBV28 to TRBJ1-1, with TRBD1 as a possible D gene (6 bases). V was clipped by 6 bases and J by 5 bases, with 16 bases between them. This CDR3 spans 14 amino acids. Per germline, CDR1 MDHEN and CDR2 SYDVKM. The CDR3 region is CASREMDSPTEAFF. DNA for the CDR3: TGTGCCAGCAGGGAAATGGACAGCCCTACTGAAGCTTTCTTT.

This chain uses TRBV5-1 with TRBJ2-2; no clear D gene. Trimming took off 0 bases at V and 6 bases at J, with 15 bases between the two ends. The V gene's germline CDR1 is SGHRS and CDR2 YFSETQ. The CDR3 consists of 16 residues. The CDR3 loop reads CASSLAGVAFAGELFF. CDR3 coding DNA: TGCGCCAGCAGCTTGGCCGGAGTAGCTTTCGCCGGGGAGCTGTTTTTT.

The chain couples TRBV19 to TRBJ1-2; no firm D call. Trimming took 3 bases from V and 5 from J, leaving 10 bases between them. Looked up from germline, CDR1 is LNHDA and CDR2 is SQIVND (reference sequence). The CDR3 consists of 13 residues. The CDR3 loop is CASSMNIAYGYTF. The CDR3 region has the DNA TGTGCCAGTAGTATGAACATAGCTTATGGCTACACCTTC. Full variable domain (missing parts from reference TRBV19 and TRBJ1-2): DGGITQSPKYLFRKEGQNVTLSCEQNLNHDAMYWYRQDPGQGLRLIYYSQIVNDFQKGDIAEGYSVSREKKESFPLTVTSAQKNPTAFYLCASSMNIAYGYTFGSGTRLTVV.

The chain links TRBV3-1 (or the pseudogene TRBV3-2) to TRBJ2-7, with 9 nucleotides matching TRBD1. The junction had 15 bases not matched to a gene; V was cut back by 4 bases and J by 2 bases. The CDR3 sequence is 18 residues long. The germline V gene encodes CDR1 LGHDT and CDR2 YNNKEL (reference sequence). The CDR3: CASSLTGGAEATAYEQYF. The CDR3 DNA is TGTGCCAGCAGCCTAACAGGGGGCGCAGAGGCTACGGCCTACGAGCAGTACTTC.

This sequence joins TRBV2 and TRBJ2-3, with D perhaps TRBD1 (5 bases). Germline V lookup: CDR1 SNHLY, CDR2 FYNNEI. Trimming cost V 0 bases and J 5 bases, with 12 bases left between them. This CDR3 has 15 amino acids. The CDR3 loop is CASSEAGLWVDTQYF. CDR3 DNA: TGTGCCAGCAGTGAAGCGGGGCTTTGGGTAGATACGCAGTATTTT.